The 16 T cell receptor beta chains given below trace back to one sample, sequenced in a study of radiation and T cells in renal cell carcinoma. Repertoires were generated with immunoSEQ multiplex PCR, while TCRdb's copy carries only in-frame clones and drops some. The sample carries 140,000 or so clones, 86% recorded once. Time point of the sample: blood 4 weeks post-SBRT, at nephrectomy. The treatment denotes: 15 Gy SBRT to primary tumor, nephrectomy 4 weeks later. This sample comprised blood, obtained from a patient whose treatment included radiotherapy and nephrectomy. The source of these receptors is a woman aged 45-65 years with renal cell carcinoma.

This chain links TRBV20-1 with TRBJ2-1; no clear D gene. V lost 3 bases and J lost 8, with 5 bases in between. The CDR3 is 10 amino acids. Germline V gene sequence: CDR1 DFQATT, CDR2 SNEGSKA (reference sequence). CDR3 nucleotides: TGCAGTGCTAGGAAGGATGAGCAGTTCTTC. Residues: CSARKDEQFF.

V gene TRBV10-2 combines with J gene TRBJ2-7; D gene ambiguous. CDR3 length: 14 residues. Germline V gene sequence: CDR1 WSHSY, CDR2 SAAADI. V lost 7 bases to trimming and J lost 0 bases, with 13 bases between them. This CDR3 reads CASIRSASSYEQYF. CDR3 nucleotide sequence: TGCGCCAGCATCAGGTCGGCAAGCTCCTACGAGCAGTACTTC.

The rearrangement joins TRBV19 to TRBJ2-3; a possible D gene is TRBD1 (5 bases). CDR1 and CDR2 from the germline V gene are LNHDA and SQIVND (reference sequence). This CDR3 contains 16 residues. The V end was cut by 8 bases, the J end by 3 bases, with 21 bases between. In DNA form, the CDR3 reads TGTGCCAGTGGCCCAGGGTTAGGGCCGTCGACAGATACGCAGTATTTT. Encoded protein: CASGPGLGPSTDTQYF.

This sequence joins TRBV7-2 and TRBJ2-1; 7 bases agree with TRBD2. The V gene's germline CDR1 is SGHTA and CDR2 FQGNSA. Losses at the gene ends were 5 bases for V and 1 base for J; bases not matched to a gene: 11. This CDR3 is built from 17 residues. The CDR3 coding sequence is TGTGCCAGCAGCACCCTAAGCGGGATTGAATCCTACAATGAGCAGTTCTTC. This sequence encodes CASSTLSGIESYNEQFF.

The V gene is TRBV9, the J gene TRBJ2-1, with 8 bases matching TRBD2. V trimming: 3 bases; J trimming: 9 bases; junction bases outside the gene matches: 17. The CDR3 consists of 17 residues. Per germline, CDR1 SGDLS and CDR2 YYNGEE. Written as DNA, the CDR3 is TGTGCCAGCAGCGAGCCCTCCATGGGGGGACTAGTTCTTGAGCAGTTCTTC. Translated, it gives CASSEPSMGGLVLEQFF.

J is TRBJ2-5 and V is TRBV28; 8 bases are shared with TRBD1. This CDR3 spans 17 amino acids. J lost 0 bases, V lost 5 bases, and 11 bases had no gene match. CDR1 MDHEN and CDR2 SYDVKM come from the germline V gene. CDR3 amino acids: CASSPGQESGYQETQYF. Written as DNA, the CDR3 is TGTGCCAGCAGTCCGGGACAGGAATCGGGGTACCAAGAGACCCAGTACTTC.

In its sample, this clone was seen once. V usage is TRBV27 and J usage is TRBJ2-2; D uncertain. Germline CDR1 and CDR2: MNHEY and SMNVEV (reference sequence). The CDR3 extends over 17 amino acids. V lost 0 bases and J 4 bases, leaving 15 bases between the germline ends. CDR3 sequence reads: CASSLSGWYVFTGELFF. The CDR3 bases are TGTGCCAGCAGTTTATCGGGCTGGTATGTGTTCACCGGGGAGCTGTTTTTT.

This clone was recorded a few times. This rearrangement joins TRBV2 to TRBJ1-1; D gene uncertain. From germline, CDR1 is SNHLY and CDR2 FYNNEI. V lost 5 bases to trimming and J lost 8 bases, with 12 bases between them. The CDR3 consists of 12 residues. As DNA, the CDR3 is TGTGCCAGCAGTATTATGGACTGGGAAGCTTTCTTT. Translated, it gives CASSIMDWEAFF.

The chain carries TRBV9 and TRBJ1-1, with D hard to call. Germline CDR1 reads SGDLS; CDR2 reads YYNGEE. CDR3 length equals 15 residues. Deletions cut 0 bases from V and 1 base from J, with 10 bases between. CDR3 sequence reads: CASSVGVQKNTEAFF. CDR3 DNA sequence: TGTGCCAGCAGCGTAGGGGTGCAAAAGAACACTGAAGCTTTCTTT.

J is TRBJ2-3 and V is TRBV5-1; a weak D match, TRBD2 (5 bases). CDR3 length equals 16 residues. V was shortened by 4 bases and J by 2 bases, with 17 bases between the two germline ends. The germline V gene encodes CDR1 SGHRS and CDR2 YFSETQ. This chain's CDR3 is CASSREGGSFTDTQYF. The CDR3 nucleotides are TGCGCCAGCAGCCGGGAAGGCGGCAGTTTCACAGATACGCAGTATTTT.

The chain is built from TRBV5-1 and TRBJ1-1; D gene uncertain. There are 13 residues in the CDR3. The V gene lost 3 bases and the J gene lost 0 bases, with 6 bases spanning the gap. Germline V gene sequence: CDR1 SGHRS, CDR2 YFSETQ. In nucleotides, the CDR3 is TGCGCCAGCAGCTCGAACATGAACACTGAAGCTTTCTTT. This codes for CASSSNMNTEAFF.

J is TRBJ2-7 and V is TRBV2; 10 bases align to TRBD1. There are 14 residues in the CDR3. Trimming cost V 5 bases and J 6 bases; bases outside gene matches: 7. Germline values: CDR1 SNHLY, CDR2 FYNNEI. The CDR3 DNA is TGTGCCAGCAGTCGGGACAGGGGAGGAGGCGAGCAGTACTTC. This codes for CASSRDRGGGEQYF.

This chain links TRBV19 with TRBJ1-3; no firm D call. CDR1 and CDR2 from the germline V gene are LNHDA and SQIVND (reference sequence). Trimming took 5 bases from V and 0 from J, leaving 8 bases between them. The CDR3 has 14 residues. CDR3 sequence reads: CASSDTYSGNTIYF. The CDR3 DNA is TGTGCCAGTAGTGATACATACTCTGGAAACACCATATATTTT.

The genes are TRBV19 and TRBJ1-5, with no clear D. CDR3 length equals 15 residues. V gave up 7 bases and J gave up 0 bases, with 13 bases separating them. Germline CDR1 reads LNHDA; CDR2 reads SQIVND (reference sequence). CDR3 nucleotides: TGTGCCAGTAACCGTCGGCAAGATAGCAATCAGCCCCAGCATTTT. Its protein product is CASNRRQDSNQPQHF.

Only one count was recorded for this clone. V gene TRBV7-8 combines with J gene TRBJ1-5, with no clear D. Trimming took 1 base from V and 9 from J, leaving 7 bases between them. CDR1 and CDR2 from the germline V gene are SGHVS and FQNEAQ. This CDR3 has 12 residues. This CDR3 reads CASSLVEGPQHF. CDR3 sequence (DNA): TGTGCCAGCAGCTTAGTAGAAGGGCCCCAGCATTTT.

The J gene is TRBJ1-1, the V gene TRBV10-3; the D is unclear. The CDR3 runs 13 residues. Germline V gene data show CDR1 as ENHRY and CDR2 as SYGVKD. The V end lost 3 bases, the J end lost 1 base, and 6 bases lay between the germline ends. CDR3 in DNA: TGTGCCATCAGTGAATTATCGAACACTGAAGCTTTCTTT. Translating gives CAISELSNTEAFF.